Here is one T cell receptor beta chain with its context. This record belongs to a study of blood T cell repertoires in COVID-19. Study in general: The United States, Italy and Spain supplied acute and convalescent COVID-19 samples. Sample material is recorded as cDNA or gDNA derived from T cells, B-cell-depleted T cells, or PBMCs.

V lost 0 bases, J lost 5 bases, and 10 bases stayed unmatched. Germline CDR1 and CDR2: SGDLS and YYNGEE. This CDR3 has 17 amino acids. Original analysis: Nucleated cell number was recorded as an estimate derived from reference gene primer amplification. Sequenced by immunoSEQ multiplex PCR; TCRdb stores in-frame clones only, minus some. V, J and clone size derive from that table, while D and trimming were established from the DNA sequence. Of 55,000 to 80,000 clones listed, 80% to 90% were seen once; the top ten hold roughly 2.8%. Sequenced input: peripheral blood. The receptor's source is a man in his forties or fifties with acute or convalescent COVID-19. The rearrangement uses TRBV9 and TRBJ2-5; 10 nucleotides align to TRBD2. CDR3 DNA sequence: TGTGCCAGCAGCGTAGGAATAGCGGGAGGTTGGGTGGAGACCCAGTACTTC. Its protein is CASSVGIAGGWVETQYF.